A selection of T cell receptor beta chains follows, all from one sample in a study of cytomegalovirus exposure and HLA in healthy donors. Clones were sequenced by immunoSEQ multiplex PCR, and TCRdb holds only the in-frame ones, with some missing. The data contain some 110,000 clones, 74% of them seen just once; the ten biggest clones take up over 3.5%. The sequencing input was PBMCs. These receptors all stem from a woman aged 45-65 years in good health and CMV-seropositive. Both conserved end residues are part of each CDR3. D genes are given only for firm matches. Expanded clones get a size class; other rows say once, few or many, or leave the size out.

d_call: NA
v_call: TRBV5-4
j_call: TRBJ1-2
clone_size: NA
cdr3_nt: TGTGCCAGCAGCAACAGGGCCTCTGGCTATGGCTACACCTTC
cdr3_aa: CASSNRASGYGYTF

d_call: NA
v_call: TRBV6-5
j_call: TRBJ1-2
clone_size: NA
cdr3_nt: TGTGCCAGCAGCCGCGACGGGAAAAATGGCTACACCTTC
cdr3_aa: CASSRDGKNGYTF

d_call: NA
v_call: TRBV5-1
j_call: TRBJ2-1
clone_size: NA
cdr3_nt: TGCGCCAGCAGCTTGGGAGGGGGGGCTGACTACAATGAGCAGTTCTTC
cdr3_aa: CASSLGGGADYNEQFF

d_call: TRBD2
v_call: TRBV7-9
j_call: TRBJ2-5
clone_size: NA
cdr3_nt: TGTGCCAGCAGCGGGGGGGGGTCAGTAAGAGAGACCCAGTACTTC
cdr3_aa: CASSGGGSVRETQYF

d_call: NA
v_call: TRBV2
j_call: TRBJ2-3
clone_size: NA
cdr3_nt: TGTGCCAGCAGAGGAGCAGATACGCAGTATTTT
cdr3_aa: CASRGADTQYF

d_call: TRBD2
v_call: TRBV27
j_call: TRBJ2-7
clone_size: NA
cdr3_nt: TGTGCCAGCAGTTTATTGGGGAGGGCTTCCTACGAGCAGTACTTC
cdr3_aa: CASSLLGRASYEQYF

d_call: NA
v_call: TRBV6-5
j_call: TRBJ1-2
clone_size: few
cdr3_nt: TGTGCCAGCTGTAACCCCCCAGGGTTGGGAAGGGGCTACACCTTC
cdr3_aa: CASCNPPGLGRGYTF

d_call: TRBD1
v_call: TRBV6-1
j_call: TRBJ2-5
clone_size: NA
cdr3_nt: TGTGCCAGCAGGAGGGGGCCTCAAGAGACCCAGTACTTC
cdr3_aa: CASRRGPQETQYF

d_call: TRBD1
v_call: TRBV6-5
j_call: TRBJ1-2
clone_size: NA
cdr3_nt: TGTGCCAGCAGTTCCTTCGCCGGGACAGGGGGGTATGGCTACACCTTC
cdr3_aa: CASSSFAGTGGYGYTF

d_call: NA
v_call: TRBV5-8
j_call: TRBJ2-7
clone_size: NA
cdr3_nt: TGTGCCAGCAGCTTGGGCAGGGGCCCGTACGAGCAGTACTTC
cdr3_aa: CASSLGRGPYEQYF

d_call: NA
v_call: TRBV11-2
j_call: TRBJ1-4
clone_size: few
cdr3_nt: TGTGCCAGCAGCCCCAGGGACATCGGTGAAAAACTGTTTTTT
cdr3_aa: CASSPRDIGEKLFF

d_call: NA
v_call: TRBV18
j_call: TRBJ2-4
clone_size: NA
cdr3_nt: TGTGCCAGCTCACCTGGACAAACAAACATTCAGTACTTC
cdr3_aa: CASSPGQTNIQYF

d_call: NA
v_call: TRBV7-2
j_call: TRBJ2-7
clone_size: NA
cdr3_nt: TGTGCCAGCAGCTTAGTGTCCCAAGCCTACGAGCAGTACTTC
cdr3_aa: CASSLVSQAYEQYF

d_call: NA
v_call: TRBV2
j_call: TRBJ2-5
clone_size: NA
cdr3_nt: TGTGCCAGCAGTGCCGACTCCCAGGAGACCCAGTACTTC
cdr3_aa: CASSADSQETQYF

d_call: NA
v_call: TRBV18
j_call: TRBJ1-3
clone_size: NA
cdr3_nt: TGTGCCAGCTCAGGAGACAGGACCTCTGGAAACACCATATATTTT
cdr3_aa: CASSGDRTSGNTIYF

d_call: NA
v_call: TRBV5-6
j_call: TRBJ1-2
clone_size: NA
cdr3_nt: TGTGCCAGCACCACGGTGGGCCGAAACTATGGCTACACCTTC
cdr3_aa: CASTTVGRNYGYTF

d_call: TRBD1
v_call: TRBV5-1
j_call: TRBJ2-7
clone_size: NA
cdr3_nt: TGCGCCAGCAGCCCCTCCCGGGACAGATCCTACGAGCAGTACTTC
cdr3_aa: CASSPSRDRSYEQYF

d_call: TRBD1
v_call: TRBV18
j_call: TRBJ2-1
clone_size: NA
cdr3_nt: TGTGCCAGCACCGTGATGGACAGGGTCGGTGAGCAGTTCTTC
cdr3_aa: CASTVMDRVGEQFF

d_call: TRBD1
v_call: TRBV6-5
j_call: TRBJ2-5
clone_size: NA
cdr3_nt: TGTGCCAGCAGTTTCTCTCCGGGACAGGGGATAGAGACCCAGTACTTC
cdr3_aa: CASSFSPGQGIETQYF

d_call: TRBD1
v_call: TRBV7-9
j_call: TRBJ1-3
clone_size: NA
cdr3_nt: TGTGCCAGCAGCTCACCCCCGGGACAGGCTTCAAACACCATATATTTT
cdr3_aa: CASSSPPGQASNTIYF

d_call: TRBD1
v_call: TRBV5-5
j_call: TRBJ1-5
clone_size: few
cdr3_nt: TGTGCCAGCAGCTTGGTCGGGACAGCTTTTCTCGCCCAGCATTTT
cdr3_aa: CASSLVGTAFLAQHF

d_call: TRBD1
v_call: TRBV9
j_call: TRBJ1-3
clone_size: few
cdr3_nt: TGTGCCAGCAGCGAAAACAGGGGAACCGCTGGAAACACCATATATTTT
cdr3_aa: CASSENRGTAGNTIYF

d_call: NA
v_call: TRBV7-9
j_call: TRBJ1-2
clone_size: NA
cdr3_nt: TGTTCCAGCAGCCCCGTGGGAGGTAACTATGGCTACACCTTC
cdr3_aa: CSSSPVGGNYGYTF

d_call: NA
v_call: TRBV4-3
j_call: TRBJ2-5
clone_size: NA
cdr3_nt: TGCGCCAGCAGCCGCGGACTGGGGGAGACCCAGTACTTC
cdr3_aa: CASSRGLGETQYF

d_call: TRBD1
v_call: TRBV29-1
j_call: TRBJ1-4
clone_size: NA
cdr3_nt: TGCAGCGTTGAAGCGGTAGCAGGACAGGGAGGATTAAACCGAAAACTGTTTTTT
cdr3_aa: CSVEAVAGQGGLNRKLFF

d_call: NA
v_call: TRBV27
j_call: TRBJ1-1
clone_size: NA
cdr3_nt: TGTGCCAGCAGTCGGGACTCACGAATGAACACTGAAGCTTTCTTT
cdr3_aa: CASSRDSRMNTEAFF

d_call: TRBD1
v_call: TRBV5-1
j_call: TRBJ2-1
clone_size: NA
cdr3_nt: TGCGCCAGCAGCGCTTCACAGGGGCCATACAATGAGCAGTTCTTC
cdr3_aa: CASSASQGPYNEQFF

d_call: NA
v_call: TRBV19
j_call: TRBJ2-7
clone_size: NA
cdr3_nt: TGTGCCAGTAGTATTCGAAAGAGCGAGCAGTACTTC
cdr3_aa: CASSIRKSEQYF

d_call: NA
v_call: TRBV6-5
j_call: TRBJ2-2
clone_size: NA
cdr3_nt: TGTGCCAGCAGTTACTCCGGGACTCAAGGGGGGGAGCTGTTTTTT
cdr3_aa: CASSYSGTQGGELFF

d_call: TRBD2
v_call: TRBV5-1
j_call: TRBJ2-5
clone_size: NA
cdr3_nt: TGCGCCAGCAGCAACTTTCGGGGCGGGGGGGCCGGGACCCAGTACTTC
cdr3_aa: CASSNFRGGGAGTQYF

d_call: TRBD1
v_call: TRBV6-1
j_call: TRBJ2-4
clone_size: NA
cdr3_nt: TGTGCCAGCAGTGTGGGGGACAGGAAGAACATTCAGTACTTC
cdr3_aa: CASSVGDRKNIQYF

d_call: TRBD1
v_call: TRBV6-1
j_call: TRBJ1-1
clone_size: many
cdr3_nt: TGTGCCAGCAGTGAACTGGCCGACAGGGGAGTTGAAGCTTTCTTT
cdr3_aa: CASSELADRGVEAFF

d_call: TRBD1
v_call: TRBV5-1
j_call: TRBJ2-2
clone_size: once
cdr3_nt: TGCGCCAGCAGCACCGGGACAGGGAACACCGGGGAGCTGTTTTTT
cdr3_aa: CASSTGTGNTGELFF

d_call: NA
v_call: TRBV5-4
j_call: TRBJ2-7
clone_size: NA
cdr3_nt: TGTGCCAGCAGTCGGGCGGTGGGAGTCTACGAGCAGTACTTC
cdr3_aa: CASSRAVGVYEQYF

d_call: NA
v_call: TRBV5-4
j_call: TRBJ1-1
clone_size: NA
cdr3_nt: TGTGCCAGCAGCCGTTCGACAGGCATGAACACTGAAGCTTTCTTT
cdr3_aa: CASSRSTGMNTEAFF

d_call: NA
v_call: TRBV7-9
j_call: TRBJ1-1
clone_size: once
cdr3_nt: TGTGCCAGCAGCTCAGGACAGAAAGACACTGAAGCTTTCTTT
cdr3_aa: CASSSGQKDTEAFF

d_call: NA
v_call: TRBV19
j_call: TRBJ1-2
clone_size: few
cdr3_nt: TGTGCCAGTAGTATCCCGGGGATCAGGAATGGCTACACCTTC
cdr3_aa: CASSIPGIRNGYTF

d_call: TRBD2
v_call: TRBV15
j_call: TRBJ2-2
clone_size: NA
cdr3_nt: TGTGCCTCCCTCGGGGAGGGCACCGGGGAGCTGTTTTTT
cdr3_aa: CASLGEGTGELFF

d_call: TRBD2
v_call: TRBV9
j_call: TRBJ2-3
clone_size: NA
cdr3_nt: TGTGCCAGCAGCGTAGATCCAGGACTAGCGGGGAGGGGAGATACGCAGTATTTT
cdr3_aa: CASSVDPGLAGRGDTQYF

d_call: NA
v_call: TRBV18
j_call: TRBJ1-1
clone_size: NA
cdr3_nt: TGTGCCAGCTCCCCGGGCACTGAAGCTTTCTTT
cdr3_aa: CASSPGTEAFF

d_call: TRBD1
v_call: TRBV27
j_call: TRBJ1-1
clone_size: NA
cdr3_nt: TGTGCCAGCAGTTCGCGACAGGGAAGGAACACTGAAGCTTTCTTT
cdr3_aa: CASSSRQGRNTEAFF

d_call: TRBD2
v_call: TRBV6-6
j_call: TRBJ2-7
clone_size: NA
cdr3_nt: TGTGCCAGCAGTCGTCTAGCGGAAACCTACGAGCAGTACTTC
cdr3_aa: CASSRLAETYEQYF

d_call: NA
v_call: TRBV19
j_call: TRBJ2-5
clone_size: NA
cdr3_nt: TGTGCCAGTAGTACGCGGGACTACCAAGAGACCCAGTACTTC
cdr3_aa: CASSTRDYQETQYF

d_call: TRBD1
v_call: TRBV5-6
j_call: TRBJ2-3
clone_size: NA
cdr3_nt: TGTGCCAGCAGCTTTGACAGGGTCGAGTATTTT
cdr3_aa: CASSFDRVEYF

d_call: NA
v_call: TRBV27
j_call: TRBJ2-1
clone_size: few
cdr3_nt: TGTGCCAGCAGTTTATCGTGGGGGGATCATGAGCAGTTCTTC
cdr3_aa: CASSLSWGDHEQFF

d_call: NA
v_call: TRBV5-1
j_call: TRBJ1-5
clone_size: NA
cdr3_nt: TGCGCCAGCAGCTTGGGACAGTCAAATCAGCCCCAGCATTTT
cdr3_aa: CASSLGQSNQPQHF

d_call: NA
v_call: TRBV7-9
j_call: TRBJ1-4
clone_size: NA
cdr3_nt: TGTGCCAGCAGCTTAGGAGGGAGGGGTCCAACTAATGAAAAACTGTTTTTT
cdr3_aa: CASSLGGRGPTNEKLFF

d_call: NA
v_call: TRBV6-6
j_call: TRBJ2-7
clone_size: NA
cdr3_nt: TGTGCCAGCAACGCAGGGGTTACGGACGAGCAGTACTTC
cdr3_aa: CASNAGVTDEQYF

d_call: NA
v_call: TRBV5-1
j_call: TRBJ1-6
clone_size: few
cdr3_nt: TGCGCCAGCAGCTTGGGGCCAAGTTCACCCCTCCACTTT
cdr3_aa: CASSLGPSSPLHF

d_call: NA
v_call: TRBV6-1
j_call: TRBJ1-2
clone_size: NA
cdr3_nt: TGTGCCAGCAGTGAAGCGGGGGGAGGGGCCTATGGCTACACCTTC
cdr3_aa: CASSEAGGGAYGYTF

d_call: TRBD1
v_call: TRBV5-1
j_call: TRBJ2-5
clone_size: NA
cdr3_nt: TGCGCCAGCAGCTTTAATACAGGGGGGATTGGCGAGACCCAGTACTTC
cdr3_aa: CASSFNTGGIGETQYF

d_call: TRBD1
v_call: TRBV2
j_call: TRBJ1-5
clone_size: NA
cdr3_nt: TGTGCCAGCAGTGAAAGTGGACAGGGCCGCCAGCCCCAGCATTTT
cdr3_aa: CASSESGQGRQPQHF

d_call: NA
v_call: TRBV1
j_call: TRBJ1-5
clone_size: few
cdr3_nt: TGCACCAGCAGCCAACTAGTCGGCGAAGCCTCTAGCAATCAGCCCCAGCATTTT
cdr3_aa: CTSSQLVGEASSNQPQHF